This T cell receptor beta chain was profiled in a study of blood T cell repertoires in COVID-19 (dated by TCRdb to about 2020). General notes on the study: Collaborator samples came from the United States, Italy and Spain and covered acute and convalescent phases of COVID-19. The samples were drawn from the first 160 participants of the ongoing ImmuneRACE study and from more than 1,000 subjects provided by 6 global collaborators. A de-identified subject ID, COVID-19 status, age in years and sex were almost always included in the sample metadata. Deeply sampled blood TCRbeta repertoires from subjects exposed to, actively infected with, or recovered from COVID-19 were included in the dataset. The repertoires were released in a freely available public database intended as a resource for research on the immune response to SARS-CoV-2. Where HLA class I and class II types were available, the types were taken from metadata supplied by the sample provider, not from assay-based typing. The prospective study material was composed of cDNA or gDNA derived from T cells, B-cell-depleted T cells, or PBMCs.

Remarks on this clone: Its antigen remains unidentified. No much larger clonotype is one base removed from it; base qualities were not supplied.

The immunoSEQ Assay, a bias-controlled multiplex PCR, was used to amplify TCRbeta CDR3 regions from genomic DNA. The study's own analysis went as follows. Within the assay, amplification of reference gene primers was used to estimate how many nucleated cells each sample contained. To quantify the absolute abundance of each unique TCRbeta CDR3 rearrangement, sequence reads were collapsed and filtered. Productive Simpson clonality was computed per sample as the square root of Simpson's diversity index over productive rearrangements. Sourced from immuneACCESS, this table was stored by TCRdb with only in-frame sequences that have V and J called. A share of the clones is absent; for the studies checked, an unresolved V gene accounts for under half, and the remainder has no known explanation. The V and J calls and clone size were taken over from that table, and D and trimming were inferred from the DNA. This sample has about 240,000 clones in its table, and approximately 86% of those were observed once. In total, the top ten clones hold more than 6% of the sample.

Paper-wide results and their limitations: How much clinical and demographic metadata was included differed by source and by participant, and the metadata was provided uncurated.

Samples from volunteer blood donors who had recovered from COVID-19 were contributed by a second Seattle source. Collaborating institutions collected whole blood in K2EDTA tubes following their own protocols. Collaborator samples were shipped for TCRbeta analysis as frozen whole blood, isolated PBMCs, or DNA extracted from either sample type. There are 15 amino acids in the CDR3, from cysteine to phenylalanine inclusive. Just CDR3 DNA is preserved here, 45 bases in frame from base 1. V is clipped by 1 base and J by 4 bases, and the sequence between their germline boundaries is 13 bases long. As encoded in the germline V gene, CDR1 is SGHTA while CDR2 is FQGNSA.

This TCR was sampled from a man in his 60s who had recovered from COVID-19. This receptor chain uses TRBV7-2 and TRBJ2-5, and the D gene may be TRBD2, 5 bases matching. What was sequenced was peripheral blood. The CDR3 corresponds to CASSLGGASTETQYF. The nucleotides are TGTGCCAGCAGCTTAGGAGGTGCTAGCACAGAGACCCAGTACTTC.